This TCR beta chain came from a study of T-cell reconstitution after alpha-beta-depleted transplantation in children. Germline V lookup: CDR1 SGHVS, CDR2 FQNEAQ. The CDR3 consists of 12 residues. Trimming left V 5 bases short and J 11 bases short, with 15 bases between. This clonotype was observed many times. Unique molecular identifiers were used in preparing the TCRbeta library. TCRdb reprocessed the PCR reads with MiXCR, giving one entry per CDR3 protein. The table lists some 220,000 distinct CDR3 sequences, under 13% of them singletons, with 28% in the top ten. This receptor was taken from a child less than two years old with acute myeloid leukemia, due to receive a stem cell transplant. V usage is TRBV7-8 and J usage is TRBJ1-1; D is unresolved. The source was PBMCs, collected before TCRalphabeta/CD19-depleted stem cell transplant. The CDR3 spells CASSGGWGAAFF. CDR3 sequence (DNA): TGTGCCAGCAGCGGAGGTTGGGGAGCGGCTTTCTTT.